A single sample gave rise to the 2 T cell receptor beta chains below, sequenced in a study of cytomegalovirus exposure and HLA in healthy donors. Both 60 Vbeta primers and 13 Jbeta primers went into the PCR. The protocol was immunoSEQ multiplex PCR, while the TCRdb copy is restricted to in-frame clones and leaves out a portion. The table includes 150,000 to 200,000 clones, around 87% detected once. The source material was PBMCs. Receptor source: a woman under 30 in good health and CMV-seronegative.

The CDR3 region is CASSSQGNQPQHF. CDR3 in DNA: TGTGCCAGCAGTTCTCAGGGAAATCAGCCCCAGCATTTT. V is TRBV6-5 and J is TRBJ1-5; the D gene is possibly TRBD1 (5 bases). This CDR3 is 13 amino acids long. Trimming pared 4 bases from V and 4 bases from J, leaving 8 bases between. From germline, CDR1 is MNHEY and CDR2 SVGAGI.

This rearrangement joins TRBV28 to TRBJ1-2, with TRBD1 identical over 7 bases. CDR1 and CDR2 from the germline V gene are MDHEN and SYDVKM. V dropped 8 bases and J dropped 0; count of bases not matched to a gene: 12. The CDR3 has 16 residues. CDR3 bases: TGTGCCAGCGGGGGGAATGAGAGGGGGCCTAACTATGGCTACACCTTC. Protein sequence: CASGGNERGPNYGYTF.